The source of this T cell receptor beta chain is a study of blood T cells in healthy people across ages. Through a sample-barcoded 5' primer and a J-beta primer mix, a second PCR was run for 7 to 11 cycles. There were at least 3 million CDR3-containing paired-end reads obtained from each sample. TCRdb processed the 5' RACE reads anew with MiXCR; each CDR3 protein has one entry. Of over 1,500,000 distinct CDR3 sequences in the sample, 40% to 55% were seen once. This clonotype was observed at least ten times. Its antigen is still unknown. The V gene's germline CDR1 is SGHTA and CDR2 FQGNSA. The CDR3 runs 12 residues. Trimming removed 6 bases at V and 2 bases at J, with 6 bases between. Findings and caveats of the study: The fall in TCR beta diversity per million T cells was roughly linear with age.

This sequence joins TRBV7-2 and TRBJ2-3; no firm D call. Sequencing used blood. The sequence was collected from a woman in her 40s in good health. CDR3 in amino acids: CASSRVTDTQYF. CDR3 DNA: TGTGCCAGCAGTCGGGTCACAGATACGCAGTATTTT.